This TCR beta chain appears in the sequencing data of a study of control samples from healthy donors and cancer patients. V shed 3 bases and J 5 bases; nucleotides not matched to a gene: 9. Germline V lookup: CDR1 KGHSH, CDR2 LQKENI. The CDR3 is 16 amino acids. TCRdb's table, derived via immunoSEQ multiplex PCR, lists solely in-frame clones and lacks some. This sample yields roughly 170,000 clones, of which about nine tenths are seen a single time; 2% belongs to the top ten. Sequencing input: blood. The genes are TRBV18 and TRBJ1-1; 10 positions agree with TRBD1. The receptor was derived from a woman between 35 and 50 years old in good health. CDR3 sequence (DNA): TGTGCCAGCTCACCGGGACAGGGGATGGGGGGGACTGAAGCTTTCTTT. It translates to CASSPGQGMGGTEAFF. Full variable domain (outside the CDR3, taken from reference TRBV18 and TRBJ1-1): NAGVMQNPRHLVRRRGQEARLRCSPMKGHSHVYWYRQLPEEGLKFMVYLQKENIIDESGMPKERFSAEFPKEGPSILRIQQVVRGDSAAYFCASSPGQGMGGTEAFFGQGTRLTVV.